The T cell receptor (beta chain) described here comes from a study of beta chain features in type 1 diabetes. The study reverse transcribed the entire isolated RNA, so it sequenced expressed TCRB transcripts. Profiling relied on immunoSEQ multiplex PCR, and the TCRdb table lists in-frame clones only, not all of them. The table records 810,000 or so clones, roughly a sixth of them present only once. Germline CDR1 is MNHEY and CDR2 is SMNVEV (reference sequence). This CDR3 has 14 amino acids. The ends were cut back, 8 bases at V and 8 bases at J, with 21 bases in the middle. The chain recombines TRBV27 with TRBJ1-1; D is uncertain. The clonotype originates from a woman aged 18-29 years in good health. Sequencing was done on a sample of naive CD4+ T cells from blood. The DNA for the CDR3 is TGTGCCAGCCGAGGTGTGGGGTTGAGGTTGGAAGCTTTCTTT. It specifies CASRGVGLRLEAFF.